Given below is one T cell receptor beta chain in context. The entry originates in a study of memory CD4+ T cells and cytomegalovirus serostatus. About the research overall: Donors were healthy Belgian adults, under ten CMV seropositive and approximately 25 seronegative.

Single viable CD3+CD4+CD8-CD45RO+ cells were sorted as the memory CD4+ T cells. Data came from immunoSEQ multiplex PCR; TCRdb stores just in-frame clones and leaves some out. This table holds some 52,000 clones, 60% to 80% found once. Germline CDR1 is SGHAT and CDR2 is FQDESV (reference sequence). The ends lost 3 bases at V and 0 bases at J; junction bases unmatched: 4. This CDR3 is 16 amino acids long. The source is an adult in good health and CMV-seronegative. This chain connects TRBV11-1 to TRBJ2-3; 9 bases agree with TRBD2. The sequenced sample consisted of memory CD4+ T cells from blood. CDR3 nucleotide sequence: TGTGCCAGCAGCTTCCGTAGCGGGGGAAGCACAGATACGCAGTATTTT. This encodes CASSFRSGGSTDTQYF. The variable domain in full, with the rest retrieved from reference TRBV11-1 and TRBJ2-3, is EAEVAQSPRYKITEKSQAVAFWCDPISGHATLYWYRQILGQGPELLVQFQDESVVDDSQLPKDRFSAERLKGVDSTLKIQPAELGDSAMYLCASSFRSGGSTDTQYFGPGTRLTVL.